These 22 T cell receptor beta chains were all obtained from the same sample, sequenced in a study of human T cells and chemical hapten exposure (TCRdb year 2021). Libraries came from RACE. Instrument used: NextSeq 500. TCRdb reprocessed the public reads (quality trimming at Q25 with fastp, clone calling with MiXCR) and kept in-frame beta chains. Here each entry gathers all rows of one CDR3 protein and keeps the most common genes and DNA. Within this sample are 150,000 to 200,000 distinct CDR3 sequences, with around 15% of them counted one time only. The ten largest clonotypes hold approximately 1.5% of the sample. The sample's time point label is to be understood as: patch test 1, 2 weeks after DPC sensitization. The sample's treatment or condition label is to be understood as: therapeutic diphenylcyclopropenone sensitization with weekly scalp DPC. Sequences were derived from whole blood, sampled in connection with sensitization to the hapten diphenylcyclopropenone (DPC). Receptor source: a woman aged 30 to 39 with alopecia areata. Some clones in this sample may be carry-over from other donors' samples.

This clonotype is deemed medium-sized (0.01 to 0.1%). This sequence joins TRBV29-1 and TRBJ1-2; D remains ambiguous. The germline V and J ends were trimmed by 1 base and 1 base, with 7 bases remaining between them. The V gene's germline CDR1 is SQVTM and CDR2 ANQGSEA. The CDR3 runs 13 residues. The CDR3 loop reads CSVEGMDNYGYTF. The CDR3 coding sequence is TGCAGCGTTGAAGGAATGGATAACTATGGCTACACCTTC.

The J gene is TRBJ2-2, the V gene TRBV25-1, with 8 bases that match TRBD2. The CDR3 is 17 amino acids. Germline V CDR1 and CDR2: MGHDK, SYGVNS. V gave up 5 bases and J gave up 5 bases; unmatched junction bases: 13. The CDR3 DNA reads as TGTGCCAGCAGTCCCCGGCGAGCGGGGGCCAGGACCGGGGAGCTGTTTTTT. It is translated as CASSPRRAGARTGELFF.

This CDR3 is CASSPRGALNTGELFF. In DNA, the CDR3 is TGTGCCAGCAGCCCCCGGGGGGCATTGAACACCGGGGAGCTGTTTTTT. This sequence joins TRBV7-3 and TRBJ2-2, with a tentative D call TRBD2 (7 bases). Germline V gives CDR1 SGHTA, CDR2 FQGTGA. This CDR3 has 16 residues. V was shortened by 5 bases and J by 1 base, with 14 bases between the two germline ends.

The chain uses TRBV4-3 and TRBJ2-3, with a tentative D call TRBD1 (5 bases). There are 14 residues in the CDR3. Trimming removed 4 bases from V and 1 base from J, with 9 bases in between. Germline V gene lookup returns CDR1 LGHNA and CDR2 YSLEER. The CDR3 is CASSRGDGTDTQYF. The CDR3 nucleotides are TGCGCCAGCAGCCGGGGCGATGGCACAGATACGCAGTATTTT.

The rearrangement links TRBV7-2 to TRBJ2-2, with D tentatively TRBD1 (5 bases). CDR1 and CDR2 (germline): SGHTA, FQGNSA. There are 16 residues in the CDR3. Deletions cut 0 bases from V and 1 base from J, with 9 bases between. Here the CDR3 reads CASSLAPGLNTGELFF. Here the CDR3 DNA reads TGTGCCAGCAGCTTAGCGCCAGGGCTGAACACCGGGGAGCTGTTTTTT.

This CDR3 reads CASSQYSASFEQFF. The CDR3 nucleotides read TGTGCCAGCAGCCAATACTCGGCTAGCTTCGAGCAGTTCTTC. V gene TRBV16 combines with J gene TRBJ2-1; possibly TRBD2 for D (5 bases). V was cut by 1 base and J by 10 bases, with 14 bases left in between. The CDR3 length is 14 residues. Germline V CDR1 and CDR2: KGHSY, FQNENV.

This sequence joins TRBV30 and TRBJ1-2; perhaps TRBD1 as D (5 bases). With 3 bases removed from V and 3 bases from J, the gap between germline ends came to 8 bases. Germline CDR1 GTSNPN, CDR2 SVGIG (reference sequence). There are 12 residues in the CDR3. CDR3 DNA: TGTGCCTGGAGAGCGACAGACTATGGCTACACCTTC. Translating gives CAWRATDYGYTF.

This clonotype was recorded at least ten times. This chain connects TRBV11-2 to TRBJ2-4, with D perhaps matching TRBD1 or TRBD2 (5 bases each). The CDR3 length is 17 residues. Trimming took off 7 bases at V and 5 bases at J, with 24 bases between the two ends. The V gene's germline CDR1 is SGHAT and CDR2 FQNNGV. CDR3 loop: CASIWGTPSLGENIQYF. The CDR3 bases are TGTGCCAGCATCTGGGGGACGCCCTCCCTAGGGGAAAACATTCAGTACTTC.

CDR3 in amino acids: CAWSGQLEQPQHF. In DNA, the CDR3 is TGTGCCTGGAGTGGCCAGCTGGAGCAGCCCCAGCATTTT. The chain combines TRBV30 with TRBJ1-5; the D is unclear. The germline V and J ends were trimmed by 1 base and 7 bases, with 11 bases remaining between them. The germline gives CDR1 GTSNPN, CDR2 SVGIG (reference sequence). The CDR3 contains 13 residues.

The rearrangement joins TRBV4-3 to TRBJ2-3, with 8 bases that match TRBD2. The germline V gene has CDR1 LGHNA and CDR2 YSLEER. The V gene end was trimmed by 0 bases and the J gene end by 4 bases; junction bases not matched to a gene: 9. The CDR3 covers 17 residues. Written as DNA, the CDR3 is TGCGCCAGCAGCCAAGATACGGCTAGCGGGTGGCCAGATACGCAGTATTTT. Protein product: CASSQDTASGWPDTQYF.

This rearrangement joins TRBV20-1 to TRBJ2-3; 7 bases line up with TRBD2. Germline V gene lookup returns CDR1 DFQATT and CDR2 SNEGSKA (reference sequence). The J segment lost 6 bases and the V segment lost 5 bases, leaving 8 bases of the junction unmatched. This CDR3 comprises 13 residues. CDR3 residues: CSALSAGVDTQYF. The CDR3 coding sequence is TGCAGTGCTCTTTCCGCGGGAGTCGATACGCAGTATTTT.

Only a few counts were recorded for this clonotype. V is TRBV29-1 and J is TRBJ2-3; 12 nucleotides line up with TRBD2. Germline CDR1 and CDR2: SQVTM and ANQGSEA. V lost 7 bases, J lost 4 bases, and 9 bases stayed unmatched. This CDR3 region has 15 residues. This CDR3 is CSAVRLAGVPDTQYF. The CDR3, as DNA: TGCAGCGCAGTCAGACTAGCGGGGGTTCCAGATACGCAGTATTTT.

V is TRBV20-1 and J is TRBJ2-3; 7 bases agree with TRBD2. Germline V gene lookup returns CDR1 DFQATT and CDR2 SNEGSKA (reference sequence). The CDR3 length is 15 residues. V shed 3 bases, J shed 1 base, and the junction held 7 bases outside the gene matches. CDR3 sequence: CSARAGAWGTDTQYF. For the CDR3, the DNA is TGCAGTGCTAGGGCGGGAGCTTGGGGCACAGATACGCAGTATTTT.

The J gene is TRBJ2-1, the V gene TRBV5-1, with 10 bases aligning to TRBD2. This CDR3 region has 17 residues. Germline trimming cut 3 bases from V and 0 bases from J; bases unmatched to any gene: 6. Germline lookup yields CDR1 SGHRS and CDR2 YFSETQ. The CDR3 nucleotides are TGCGCCAGCAGCTCCCGGACTAGCGGAAGCTCCTACAATGAGCAGTTCTTC. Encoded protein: CASSSRTSGSSYNEQFF.

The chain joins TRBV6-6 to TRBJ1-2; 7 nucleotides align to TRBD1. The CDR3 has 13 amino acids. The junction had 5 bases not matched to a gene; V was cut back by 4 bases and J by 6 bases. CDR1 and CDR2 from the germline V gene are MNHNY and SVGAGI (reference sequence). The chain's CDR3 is CASSSTTGNGYTF. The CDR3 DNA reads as TGTGCCAGCAGTTCCACGACAGGGAATGGCTACACCTTC.

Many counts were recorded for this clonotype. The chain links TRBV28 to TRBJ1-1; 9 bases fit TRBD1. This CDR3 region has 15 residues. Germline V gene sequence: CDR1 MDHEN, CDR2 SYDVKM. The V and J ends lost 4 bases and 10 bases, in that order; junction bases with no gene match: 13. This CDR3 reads CASSSNRDRVVLAFF. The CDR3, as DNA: TGTGCCAGCAGTTCTAACCGGGACAGGGTCGTATTAGCTTTCTTT.

The CDR3 loop reads CASSLGSRQANSPLHF. In DNA form, the CDR3 reads TGTGCCAGCAGCTTGGGATCGCGTCAGGCTAATTCACCCCTCCACTTT. The chain uses TRBV5-6 and TRBJ1-6; D gene unclear. In germline, CDR1 is SGHDT, CDR2 YYEEEE. V lost 0 bases, J lost 6 bases, and 13 bases lay in between. CDR3 length: 16 residues.

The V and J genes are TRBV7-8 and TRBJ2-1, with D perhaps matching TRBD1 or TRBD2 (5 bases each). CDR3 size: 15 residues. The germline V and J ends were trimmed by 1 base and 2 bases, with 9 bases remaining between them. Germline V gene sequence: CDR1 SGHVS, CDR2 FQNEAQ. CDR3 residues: CASSLERGTYNEQFF. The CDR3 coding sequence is TGTGCCAGCAGCTTAGAGAGGGGCACCTACAATGAGCAGTTCTTC.

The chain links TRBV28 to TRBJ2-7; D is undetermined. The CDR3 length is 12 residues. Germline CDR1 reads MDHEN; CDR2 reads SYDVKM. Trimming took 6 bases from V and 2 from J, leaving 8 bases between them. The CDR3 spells CASRGSAYEQYF. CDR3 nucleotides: TGTGCCAGCAGGGGGTCCGCCTACGAGCAGTACTTC.

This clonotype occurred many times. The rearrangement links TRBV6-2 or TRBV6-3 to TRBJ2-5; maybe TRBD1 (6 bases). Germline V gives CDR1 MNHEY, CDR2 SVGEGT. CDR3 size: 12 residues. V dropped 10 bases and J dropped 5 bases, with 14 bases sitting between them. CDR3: CATLGGLETQYF. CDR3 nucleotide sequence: TGTGCCACACTAGGGGGTCTGGAGACCCAGTACTTC.

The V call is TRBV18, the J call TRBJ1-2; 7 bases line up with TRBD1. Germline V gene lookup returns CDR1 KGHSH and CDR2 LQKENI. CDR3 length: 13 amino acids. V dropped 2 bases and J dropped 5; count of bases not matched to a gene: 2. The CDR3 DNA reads TGTGCCAGCTCACCAGACAGGGTGTATGGCTACACCTTC. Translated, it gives CASSPDRVYGYTF.

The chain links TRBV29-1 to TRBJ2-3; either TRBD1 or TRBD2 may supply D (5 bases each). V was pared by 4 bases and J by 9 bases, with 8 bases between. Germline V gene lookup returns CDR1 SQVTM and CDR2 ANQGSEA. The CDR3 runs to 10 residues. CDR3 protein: CSVGGATQYF. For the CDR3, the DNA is TGCAGCGTTGGAGGGGCAACGCAGTATTTT.